The 15 T cell receptor beta chains below all came from one sample that was sequenced in a study of cytomegalovirus exposure and HLA in healthy donors. Using immunoSEQ multiplex PCR, the repertoire was profiled, and TCRdb retains in-frame clones only, with some absent. The table has about 130,000 clones, roughly nine tenths seen once. The sample comprised PBMCs. The receptors were gathered from a woman between 18 and 29 years old in good health and CMV-seronegative.

This sequence joins TRBV7-3 and TRBJ2-1; TRBD2 is a possible D gene (5 bases). Per germline, CDR1 SGHTA and CDR2 FQGTGA. The CDR3 spans 14 residues. V gave up 0 bases and J gave up 10 bases, with 13 bases separating them. CDR3 loop: CASSLTFGGAEQFF. As DNA, the CDR3 is TGTGCCAGCAGCTTAACGTTCGGAGGAGCCGAGCAGTTCTTC.

This clone was counted ten times or more. This chain joins TRBV19 and TRBJ1-6; 7 nucleotides match TRBD1. CDR3 length: 16 residues. V gave up 0 bases and J gave up 6 bases; unmatched junction bases: 5. Germline values: CDR1 LNHDA, CDR2 SQIVND (reference sequence). This CDR3 is CASSIDGTAINSPLHF. CDR3 DNA: TGTGCCAGTAGTATAGATGGGACAGCTATTAATTCACCCCTCCACTTT.

V and J are TRBV7-7 and TRBJ2-5; D call uncertain. The CDR3 is made up of 14 amino acids. V lost 5 bases, J lost 2 bases, and 12 bases lay in between. Germline CDR1 SSHAT, CDR2 FNYEAQ (reference sequence). The CDR3 region has the DNA TGTGCCAGCAGCCCAGTGGGCTTTCAAGAGACCCAGTACTTC. It translates to CASSPVGFQETQYF.

J is TRBJ2-7 and V is TRBV19, with 9 bases aligning to TRBD1. J was trimmed by 5 bases and V by 3 bases; bases with no gene match: 8. The germline V gene encodes CDR1 LNHDA and CDR2 SQIVND (reference sequence). The CDR3 has 15 amino acids. The CDR3 DNA is TGTGCCAGTAGTATTGGGGGACAGGGAGGCCACGAGCAGTACTTC. Its protein product is CASSIGGQGGHEQYF.

This rearrangement joins TRBV18 to TRBJ1-2; TRBD1 agrees at 9 bases. Germline trimming cut 2 bases from V and 3 bases from J; bases unmatched to any gene: 4. CDR1 and CDR2 from the germline V gene are KGHSH and LQKENI. The CDR3 has 15 residues. The CDR3 sequence is CASSPATGGDYGYTF. In DNA, the CDR3 is TGTGCCAGCTCACCAGCGACAGGGGGTGACTATGGCTACACCTTC.

This clone was seen just once. J is TRBJ2-2 and V is TRBV7-9; D gene ambiguous. Per the germline V gene, CDR1 is SEHNR and CDR2 is FQNEAQ (reference sequence). The length of the CDR3 is 12 residues. Trimming removed 2 bases at V and 6 bases at J, with 4 bases between. Written as DNA, the CDR3 is TGTGCCAGCAGCTTACTCCCCGGGGAGCTGTTTTTT. Its translation is CASSLLPGELFF.

The J gene is TRBJ2-5, the V gene TRBV5-8, with 11 bases lining up with TRBD1. Germline V gene sequence: CDR1 SGHTS, CDR2 YDEGEE. This CDR3 is built from 15 residues. V shed 4 bases, J shed 5 bases, and the junction held 7 bases outside the gene matches. The CDR3 sequence is CASSPGTGGRETQYF. Here the CDR3 DNA reads TGTGCCAGCAGCCCGGGGACAGGGGGTCGCGAGACCCAGTACTTC.

This clone occurred once. The V and J genes are TRBV7-9 and TRBJ1-4; D ambiguous. Germline values: CDR1 SEHNR, CDR2 FQNEAQ (reference sequence). The CDR3 is 16 residues long. V was clipped by 3 bases and J by 2 bases, with 13 bases between them. The chain's CDR3 is CASSFEPQATNEKLFF. The CDR3 DNA sequence: TGTGCCAGCAGCTTCGAACCCCAGGCGACTAATGAAAAACTGTTTTTT.

The genes are TRBV2 and TRBJ1-6; 7 nucleotides line up with TRBD1. V dropped 6 bases and J dropped 1; count of bases not matched to a gene: 9. Germline V gene lookup returns CDR1 SNHLY and CDR2 FYNNEI. This CDR3 is built from 17 residues. The CDR3 here is CASSPQGGRSYNSPLHF. In nucleotides, the CDR3 is TGTGCCAGCAGCCCGCAGGGGGGAAGATCCTATAATTCACCCCTCCACTTT.

The genes are TRBV9 and TRBJ2-5; 7 bases fit TRBD1. Germline V gene sequence: CDR1 SGDLS, CDR2 YYNGEE. The length of the CDR3 is 15 residues. V was pared by 1 base and J by 1 base, with 4 bases of the junction left unmatched. The CDR3 DNA is TGTGCCAGCAGCGTAACAGGGGATCGCCAAGAGACCCAGTACTTC. As protein: CASSVTGDRQETQYF.

The V gene is TRBV27, the J gene TRBJ1-5; 7 nucleotides align to TRBD1. The CDR3 consists of 16 residues. Germline V gives CDR1 MNHEY, CDR2 SMNVEV (reference sequence). J was trimmed by 4 bases and V by 5 bases; bases with no gene match: 11. The CDR3 sequence is CASSARHEGANQPQHF. The CDR3 DNA follows: TGTGCCAGCAGTGCACGACACGAGGGGGCAAATCAGCCCCAGCATTTT.

The V and J genes are TRBV5-1 and TRBJ1-2, with TRBD1 matching 7 bases. This CDR3 has 15 residues. CDR1 and CDR2 (germline): SGHRS, YFSETQ. Trimming at V came to 1 base and at J to 7 bases, leaving 10 bases not matched to a gene. CDR3 bases: TGCGCCAGCAGCTTGCGGTCAGGGGGACTCCGTGGCTACACCTTC. It codes for CASSLRSGGLRGYTF.

V is TRBV9 and J is TRBJ2-5; the D gene is possibly TRBD2 (6 bases). Deletions cut 0 bases from V and 3 bases from J, with 9 bases between. Germline assignment: CDR1 SGDLS and CDR2 YYNGEE. This CDR3 region has 14 residues. CDR3 sequence: CASSVATGEETQYF. In DNA form, the CDR3 reads TGTGCCAGCAGCGTAGCTACGGGAGAAGAGACCCAGTACTTC. Together with reference TRBV9 and TRBJ2-5, the CDR3 gives the full variable domain: DSGVTQTPKHLITATGQRVTLRCSPRSGDLSVYWYQQSLDQGLQFLIQYYNGEERAKGNILERFSAQQFPDLHSELNLSSLELGDSALYFCASSVATGEETQYFGPGTRLLVL.

J is TRBJ1-1 and V is TRBV28; TRBD1 might be the D (5 bases). Per the germline V gene, CDR1 is MDHEN and CDR2 is SYDVKM. The CDR3 runs 16 residues. The V end was cut by 10 bases, the J end by 2 bases, with 23 bases between. CDR3 DNA sequence: TGTGCCACTCAACCCCTCGGGGGGGGATCAAACACTGAAGCTTTCTTT. Translated, it gives CATQPLGGGSNTEAFF. The full variable domain, with the rest looked up from reference TRBV28 and TRBJ1-1, is DVKVTQSSRYLVKRTGEKVFLECVQDMDHENMFWYRQDPGLGLRLIYFSYDVKMKEKGDIPEGYSVSREKKERFSLILESASTNQTSMYLCATQPLGGGSNTEAFFGQGTRLTVV.

The gene calls are TRBV18 and TRBJ1-2, with D maybe TRBD1 (6 bases). The CDR3 contains 16 residues. Trimming pared 6 bases from V and 6 bases from J, leaving 23 bases between. Germline assignment: CDR1 KGHSH and CDR2 LQKENI. The DNA of the CDR3 is TGTGCCAGCTCCCCCCGGGGGGCCGGGGCCCTGAATGGCTACACCTTC. Its translation is CASSPRGAGALNGYTF. The full variable domain, completed using reference TRBV18 and TRBJ1-2, is NAGVMQNPRHLVRRRGQEARLRCSPMKGHSHVYWYRQLPEEGLKFMVYLQKENIIDESGMPKERFSAEFPKEGPSILRIQQVVRGDSAAYFCASSPRGAGALNGYTFGSGTRLTVV.